What follows are 14 T cell receptor beta chains derived from one specimen sequenced in a study of cytomegalovirus exposure and HLA in healthy donors. The PCR used 60 Vbeta and 13 Jbeta primers. The table came from immunoSEQ multiplex PCR; TCRdb's copy has only in-frame clones and leaves some out. The table lists approximately 210,000 clones, around 85% of them singletons, with approximately 1.8% in the top ten. Sequences were obtained from PBMCs. These receptors were obtained from a man aged 18 to 30 in good health and CMV-seronegative.

The rearrangement uses TRBV19 and TRBJ2-1, with TRBD2 matching over 9 bases. CDR1 is LNHDA and CDR2 is SQIVND in the germline V gene (reference sequence). V shed 6 bases, J shed 0 bases, and the junction held 3 bases outside the gene matches. The CDR3 has 15 residues. This CDR3 is CASRRLADSYNEQFF. The CDR3 DNA follows: TGTGCCAGTAGAAGACTAGCGGACTCCTACAATGAGCAGTTCTTC.

CDR3 sequence: CASKLEETQYF. CDR3 bases: TGTGCCAGCAAACTAGAAGAGACCCAGTACTTC. This chain uses TRBV2 with TRBJ2-5, with D possibly TRBD2 on 5 matching bases. V was trimmed by 7 bases and J by 3 bases, leaving 6 bases between them. CDR3 length: 11 amino acids. Looked up from germline, CDR1 is SNHLY and CDR2 is FYNNEI.

V usage is TRBV7-8 and J usage is TRBJ2-7, with 7 nucleotides matching TRBD1. The V gene's germline CDR1 is SGHVS and CDR2 FQNEAQ. Trimming cost V 4 bases and J 1 base; bases outside gene matches: 13. This CDR3 has 17 residues. The CDR3 region is CASSSTINYRGSYEQYF. The DNA for the CDR3 is TGTGCCAGCAGCTCGACGATCAATTACAGGGGTTCCTACGAGCAGTACTTC.

This clone was detected once. This chain joins TRBV13 and TRBJ2-7, with TRBD1 identical over 7 bases. V lost 4 bases to trimming and J lost 4 bases; unmatched junction nucleotides: 7. CDR1 PRHDT and CDR2 FYEKMQ come from the germline V gene (reference sequence). CDR3 length equals 14 residues. CDR3 region: CASSSGTEVYEQYF. Written as DNA, the CDR3 is TGTGCCAGCAGCTCCGGGACAGAAGTTTACGAGCAGTACTTC.

The chain links TRBV5-1 to TRBJ2-7; the match to TRBD1 covers 8 bases. Germline CDR1 is SGHRS and CDR2 is YFSETQ. V gave up 4 bases and J gave up 6 bases; unmatched junction bases: 18. The CDR3 consists of 17 residues. CDR3 in DNA: TGCGCCAGCAGCCCGGATATACAGGGGGGAACCTACCCCGAGCAGTACTTC. This gives the protein CASSPDIQGGTYPEQYF.

V and J are TRBV6-6 and TRBJ2-7; 8 nucleotides align to TRBD1. The CDR3 spans 13 residues. The V gene end was trimmed by 6 bases and the J gene end by 3 bases; junction bases not matched to a gene: 4. The germline V gene encodes CDR1 MNHNY and CDR2 SVGAGI (reference sequence). The CDR3 region is CASSGQGVYEQYF. The DNA of the CDR3 is TGTGCCAGCAGCGGACAGGGCGTCTACGAGCAGTACTTC.

On this clone itself: The sample carries other DNA sequences with the same CDR3. V is TRBV2 and J is TRBJ2-7, with 7 bases that match TRBD2. This CDR3 is built from 11 residues. J lost 3 bases, V lost 7 bases, and 0 bases had no gene match. Germline values: CDR1 SNHLY, CDR2 FYNNEI. This CDR3 reads CASTGGYEQYF. The DNA of the CDR3 is TGTGCCAGCACGGGAGGCTACGAGCAGTACTTC. The variable domain in full, with the rest retrieved from reference TRBV2 and TRBJ2-7, is EPEVTQTPSHQVTQMGQEVILRCVPISNHLYFYWYRQILGQKVEFLVSFYNNEISEKSEIFDDQFSVERPDGSNFTLKIRSTKLEDSAMYFCASTGGYEQYFGPGTRLTVT.

This clone was counted between two and nine times. The chain couples TRBV16 to TRBJ2-1; TRBD2 aligns across 11 bases. The CDR3 runs to 18 residues. Germline V gene sequence: CDR1 KGHSY, CDR2 FQNENV. Losses at the gene ends were 4 bases for V and 4 bases for J; bases not matched to a gene: 12. This CDR3 is CASSPGTSGGGIYNEQFF. DNA for the CDR3: TGTGCCAGCAGCCCGGGGACTAGCGGAGGGGGAATTTACAATGAGCAGTTCTTC.

The V gene is TRBV30, the J gene TRBJ2-3; D is possibly TRBD1 (6 bases). CDR3 length equals 12 residues. Germline V gene lookup returns CDR1 GTSNPN and CDR2 SVGIG (reference sequence). Between the trimmed V and J ends, which lost 5 bases and 2 bases, there was a span of 8 bases. CDR3 bases: TGTGCCTGGGGGGACAACACAGATACGCAGTATTTT. Translation: CAWGDNTDTQYF.

This clone has just one count. The chain joins TRBV11-2 to TRBJ2-7, with TRBD1 matching over 7 bases. In germline, CDR1 is SGHAT, CDR2 FQNNGV. The CDR3 runs 15 residues. V was pared by 5 bases and J by 6 bases, with 13 bases of the junction left unmatched. The DNA of the CDR3 is TGTGCCAGCAGCACTGACAGGGCTCCAGTATCCGAGCAGTACTTC. As protein: CASSTDRAPVSEQYF.

This clone was seen a handful of times. This chain uses TRBV19 with TRBJ2-6; 7 nucleotides align to TRBD1. In germline, CDR1 is LNHDA, CDR2 SQIVND (reference sequence). V lost 6 bases and J lost 3; bases outside the gene matches: 8. CDR3 size: 16 residues. Here the CDR3 DNA reads TGTGCCAGTAGCCAGACAGGGTGGAGTGGGGCCAACGTCCTGACTTTC. Its protein product is CASSQTGWSGANVLTF.

This clone was detected a few times. The rearrangement joins TRBV27 to TRBJ1-1, with D perhaps matching TRBD1 (5 bases). V lost 0 bases, J lost 0 bases, and 11 bases lay in between. Germline V gene sequence: CDR1 MNHEY, CDR2 SMNVEV (reference sequence). There are 16 residues in the CDR3. This chain's CDR3 is CASSLSMAGVNTEAFF. In DNA form, the CDR3 reads TGTGCCAGCAGTTTATCGATGGCGGGGGTGAACACTGAAGCTTTCTTT.

This clone was seen a handful of times. The genes are TRBV11-2 and TRBJ2-7; TRBD1 aligns across 8 bases. The germline V gene has CDR1 SGHAT and CDR2 FQNNGV. CDR3 length equals 17 residues. Unmatched junction bases numbered 11, after V lost 1 base and J lost 3 bases. CDR3 sequence reads: CASSLGWTGRSIYEQYF. DNA of the CDR3: TGTGCCAGCAGCTTAGGTTGGACAGGGAGGTCGATCTACGAGCAGTACTTC.

The chain carries TRBV7-2 and TRBJ2-1; unclear D gene. V gave up 2 bases and J gave up 5 bases, with 10 bases separating them. Germline CDR1 reads SGHTA; CDR2 reads FQGNSA. The CDR3 is 14 residues long. The CDR3: CASSLFMRDNEQFF. In DNA form, the CDR3 reads TGTGCCAGCAGCTTATTTATGCGAGACAATGAGCAGTTCTTC.